The 18 T cell receptor beta chains below come from one sample, sequenced in a study of cytomegalovirus exposure and HLA in healthy donors (dated by TCRdb to the late 2010s). The method behind the library was the immunoSEQ multiplex PCR assay. A mixture of 60 forward primers for TCR Vbeta segments and 13 reverse primers for TCR Jbeta segments was used in the multiplex PCR. Imported from immuneACCESS, the table was reduced by TCRdb to in-frame sequences with V and J called. These copies leave out some clones; in studies compared against another copy, an unresolved V gene accounts for under half, and the cause of the remainder is not known. This sample has about 88,000 clones in its table, and around 90% of those were observed once. The top ten clones comprise roughly 2.2% of the sample. Sequences were obtained from PBMCs. These receptors originate from a man younger than 35 in good health and CMV-seronegative.

The chain employs TRBV27 and TRBJ1-2; 8 positions match TRBD1. The CDR3 has 17 amino acids. V gave up 0 bases and J gave up 3 bases; unmatched junction bases: 9. CDR1 is MNHEY, CDR2 SMNVEV, per germline (reference sequence). This chain's CDR3 is CASSLSKGDRGDYGYTF. The CDR3 nucleotides are TGTGCCAGCAGTTTATCGAAGGGAGACAGGGGCGACTATGGCTACACCTTC.

The rearrangement uses TRBV27 and TRBJ2-2; perhaps TRBD2 as D (6 bases). This CDR3 spans 15 amino acids. Germline loops: CDR1 MNHEY, CDR2 SMNVEV (reference sequence). Deletions cut 5 bases from V and 6 bases from J, with 16 bases between. The CDR3 DNA reads TGTGCCAGCAGTCCCCTGACTAGTGGGCCCGGGGAGCTGTTTTTT. This encodes CASSPLTSGPGELFF.

Worth noting for this clone: Sequence at one end of the junction differs from germline and may be a read error. The rearrangement joins TRBV7-7 to TRBJ2-3; tentatively, D is TRBD2 (5 bases). Germline V gene sequence: CDR1 SSHAT, CDR2 FNYEAQ (reference sequence). This CDR3 is 14 amino acids long. The CDR3 coding sequence is TGTGCTAGCAGCTTACTCGGGAACGGAGATACGCAGTATTTT. As protein: CASSLLGNGDTQYF.

V gene TRBV7-2 combines with J gene TRBJ2-2; a possible D gene is TRBD1 (6 bases). CDR3 size: 15 residues. The germline gives CDR1 SGHTA, CDR2 FQGNSA. The V gene lost 7 bases and the J gene lost 4 bases, with 16 bases spanning the gap. The CDR3 is CASIGGGLVTGELFF. The CDR3 coding sequence is TGTGCCAGCATTGGGGGCGGGCTGGTCACCGGGGAGCTGTTTTTT. Full variable domain (rest looked up from reference TRBV7-2 and TRBJ2-2): GAGVSQSPSNKVTEKGKDVELRCDPISGHTALYWYRQSLGQGLEFLIYFQGNSAPDKSGLPSDRFSAERTGGSVSTLTIQRTQQEDSAVYLCASIGGGLVTGELFFGEGSRLTVL.

The chain is built from TRBV11-2 and TRBJ2-1; D unclear. The germline V gene encodes CDR1 SGHAT and CDR2 FQNNGV. V was clipped by 1 base and J by 6 bases, with 10 bases between them. The CDR3 is made up of 14 amino acids. The CDR3 DNA follows: TGTGCCAGCAGCTTAGGTTTTCAGTCCAATGAGCAGTTCTTC. Translated, it gives CASSLGFQSNEQFF.

This chain joins TRBV7-3 and TRBJ2-1, with D perhaps matching TRBD2 (7 bases). Looked up from germline, CDR1 is SGHTA and CDR2 is FQGTGA. The CDR3 is made up of 13 amino acids. V shed 5 bases and J shed 9 bases, with 14 bases lying between them. CDR3 nucleotides: TGTGCCAGCAGCACTTACAGGGAGGGTGAGCAGTTCTTC. Protein sequence: CASSTYREGEQFF. The full variable domain, completed using reference TRBV7-3 and TRBJ2-1, is GAGVSQTPSNKVTEKGKYVELRCDPISGHTALYWYRQSLGQGPEFLIYFQGTGAADDSGLPNDRFFAVRPEGSVSTLKIQRTERGDSAVYLCASSTYREGEQFFGPGTRLTVL.

This chain joins TRBV28 and TRBJ1-5; tentative D call: TRBD1 (5 bases). The V gene lost 3 bases and the J gene lost 2 bases, with 11 bases spanning the gap. Germline values: CDR1 MDHEN, CDR2 SYDVKM. CDR3 length: 15 residues. The CDR3 DNA reads TGTGCCAGCAGTTTGCTAGGGGAGGGCAATCAGCCCCAGCATTTT. The encoded protein is CASSLLGEGNQPQHF.

This chain uses TRBV28 with TRBJ1-1; D gene unclear. Trimming removed 3 bases from V and 11 bases from J, with 19 bases in between. The CDR3 runs to 14 residues. CDR1 and CDR2 from the germline V gene are MDHEN and SYDVKM. The CDR3 DNA reads TGTGCCAGCAGTTTGCTCGAATACGCCGGGAATGCTTTCTTT. Protein sequence: CASSLLEYAGNAFF.

The chain links TRBV7-2 to TRBJ2-7, with 8 nucleotides matching TRBD1. The V and J ends lost 6 bases and 2 bases, in that order; junction bases with no gene match: 6. The CDR3 is made up of 14 amino acids. Looked up from germline, CDR1 is SGHTA and CDR2 is FQGNSA. CDR3 bases: TGTGCCAGCAGACAGGGGGGCACAGCCTACGAGCAGTACTTC. Amino acid sequence: CASRQGGTAYEQYF.

V gene TRBV7-3 combines with J gene TRBJ2-7; the D gene is possibly TRBD1 (5 bases). Deletions cut 5 bases from V and 6 bases from J, with 17 bases between. Germline CDR1 and CDR2: SGHTA and FQGTGA. This CDR3 comprises 14 residues. CDR3 protein: CASSIRALHGEQYF. The CDR3 DNA reads as TGTGCCAGCAGCATCAGGGCCCTCCACGGCGAGCAGTACTTC.

The chain combines TRBV7-8 with TRBJ2-1; 9 bases agree with TRBD2. Germline values: CDR1 SGHVS, CDR2 FQNEAQ. After removal of 4 bases from V and 7 bases from J, the junction contained 5 bases not matched to a gene. The CDR3 has 14 residues. The CDR3 nucleotides are TGTGCCAGCAGCTCGGGACTAGCCGAGAATGAGCAGTTCTTC. As protein: CASSSGLAENEQFF.

The rearrangement links TRBV29-1 to TRBJ1-3; D call uncertain. The CDR3 runs to 13 residues. CDR1 and CDR2 (germline): SQVTM, ANQGSEA. The V and J ends lost 3 bases and 2 bases respectively, with 8 bases between them. CDR3 nucleotide sequence: TGCAGCGTTGATGAGGTAGCTGGAAACACCATATATTTT. It codes for CSVDEVAGNTIYF.

This chain connects TRBV6-5 to TRBJ1-5, with 7 bases aligning to TRBD1. Germline V lookup: CDR1 MNHEY, CDR2 SVGAGI. The CDR3 totals 14 residues. V trimming: 6 bases; J trimming: 6 bases; junction bases outside the gene matches: 8. The CDR3 bases are TGTGCCAGCAGGCTTCAGGGGGGAGGTCAGCCCCAGCATTTT. It yields the protein CASRLQGGGQPQHF.

This chain uses TRBV2 with TRBJ2-5; D gene ambiguous. This CDR3 is 13 amino acids long. The V gene lost 4 bases and the J gene lost 4 bases, with 10 bases spanning the gap. Germline assignment: CDR1 SNHLY and CDR2 FYNNEI. The CDR3, as DNA: TGTGCCAGCAGTGTGACATACCGAGAGACCCAGTACTTC. As protein: CASSVTYRETQYF.

In its sample, this clone was seen a few times. The sample holds other DNA sequences that translate to the same CDR3. This chain joins TRBV6-4 and TRBJ2-3, with D possibly matching TRBD2 (6 bases). V dropped 2 bases and J dropped 6 bases, with 9 bases sitting between them. The CDR3 has 13 residues. The germline CDR1 and CDR2 sequences are MRHNA and SNTAGT. The CDR3 nucleotides are TGTGCCAGCAGTGACAGCCGGGGGGATACGCAGTATTTT. As protein: CASSDSRGDTQYF.

Points on this clone: At the DNA level, this CDR3 is encoded by other sequences in the same sample as well. The rearrangement links TRBV7-9 to TRBJ1-2; weak D call: TRBD1 (5 bases). Trimming took off 4 bases at V and 4 bases at J, with 10 bases between the two ends. The CDR3 runs to 13 residues. Germline assignment: CDR1 SEHNR and CDR2 FQNEAQ (reference sequence). The CDR3 here is CASSSGQGYGYTF. In nucleotides, the CDR3 is TGTGCCAGCAGCTCTGGGCAGGGCTATGGCTACACCTTC. The entire variable domain, with the rest obtained from reference TRBV7-9 and TRBJ1-2, is as follows: DTGVSQNPRHKITKRGQNVTFRCDPISEHNRLYWYRQTLGQGPEFLTYFQNEAQLEKSRLLSDRFSAERPKGSFSTLEIQRTEQGDSAMYLCASSSGQGYGYTFGSGTRLTVV.

V is TRBV19 and J is TRBJ2-7; possible D gene TRBD2, 5 bases. V was cut by 4 bases and J by 0 bases, with 7 bases left in between. The CDR3 runs to 13 residues. Germline-derived CDR1 and CDR2 are LNHDA and SQIVND (reference sequence). The CDR3 protein is CASSRESSYEQYF. The CDR3 DNA is TGTGCCAGTAGTAGGGAGAGCTCCTACGAGCAGTACTTC.

The rearrangement uses TRBV6-5 and TRBJ2-5; D is possibly TRBD2 (7 bases). There are 13 residues in the CDR3. V lost 4 bases, J lost 5 bases, and 11 bases lay in between. Germline V gene data show CDR1 as MNHEY and CDR2 as SVGAGI. The CDR3 region is CASSWTRGETQYF. DNA for the CDR3: TGTGCCAGCAGTTGGACTAGGGGGGAGACCCAGTACTTC.